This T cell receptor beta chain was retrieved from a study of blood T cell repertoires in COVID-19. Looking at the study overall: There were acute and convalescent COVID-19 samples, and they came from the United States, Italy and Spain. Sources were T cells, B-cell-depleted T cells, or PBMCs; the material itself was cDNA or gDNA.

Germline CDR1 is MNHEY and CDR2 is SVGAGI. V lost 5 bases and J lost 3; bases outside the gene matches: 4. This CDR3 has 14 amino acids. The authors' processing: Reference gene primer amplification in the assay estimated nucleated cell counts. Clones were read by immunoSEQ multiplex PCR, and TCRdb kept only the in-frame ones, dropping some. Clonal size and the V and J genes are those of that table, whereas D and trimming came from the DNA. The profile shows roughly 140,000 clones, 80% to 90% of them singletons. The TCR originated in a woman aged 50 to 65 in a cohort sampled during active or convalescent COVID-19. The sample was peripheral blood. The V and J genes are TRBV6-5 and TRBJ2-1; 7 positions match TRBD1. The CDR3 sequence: CASSIRDSYNEQFF. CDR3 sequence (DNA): TGTGCCAGCAGTATCCGGGACAGCTACAATGAGCAGTTCTTC.